Following are 21 T cell receptor beta chains from one sample sequenced in a study of blood T cell repertoires in COVID-19. Libraries were prepared by immunoSEQ multiplex PCR; TCRdb keeps only in-frame clonotypes and omits some of them. The repertoire holds under 90,000 clones, with around 80% as singletons. Sequencing was performed on peripheral blood. The receptors come from an elderly woman with active or convalescent COVID-19.

The V and J genes are TRBV4-1 and TRBJ2-3; D perhaps matches TRBD1 (7 bases). Trimming cost V 2 bases and J 8 bases, with 17 bases left between them. Germline V gene lookup returns CDR1 MGHRA and CDR2 YSYEKL. This CDR3 region has 15 residues. CDR3 in amino acids: CASSQQLQGGATQYF. The CDR3 bases are TGCGCCAGCAGCCAACAACTTCAGGGGGGAGCTACGCAGTATTTT.

The rearrangement uses TRBV10-3 and TRBJ1-4; TRBD1 might be the D (5 bases). The germline V gene has CDR1 ENHRY and CDR2 SYGVKD. The V gene lost 0 bases and the J gene lost 8 bases, with 13 bases spanning the gap. The CDR3 has 15 amino acids. The CDR3 DNA reads as TGTGCCATCAGTGAGTCCGAGGGAGGGACCGAAAAACTGTTTTTT. Protein product: CAISESEGGTEKLFF.

V and J are TRBV27 and TRBJ2-1; 10 bases align to TRBD1. Germline V gives CDR1 MNHEY, CDR2 SMNVEV (reference sequence). Germline trimming cut 10 bases from V and 1 base from J; bases unmatched to any gene: 4. The CDR3 has 14 amino acids. In DNA, the CDR3 is TGTGCCACCCGGACAGGGGGGTCCTACAATGAGCAGTTCTTC. Translating it yields CATRTGGSYNEQFF.

J is TRBJ1-5 and V is TRBV7-2; the D is unclear. Germline lookup yields CDR1 SGHTA and CDR2 FQGNSA. V lost 1 base and J lost 0, with 7 bases in between. CDR3 size: 15 residues. CDR3 loop: CASSLVVDSNQPQHF. The CDR3, as DNA: TGTGCCAGCAGCTTAGTAGTAGATAGCAATCAGCCCCAGCATTTT.

On this clone: The sample contains more than one DNA sequence encoding this CDR3. The chain combines TRBV27 with TRBJ2-7, with TRBD1 matching 7 bases. Trimming removed 3 bases from V and 2 bases from J; junction bases left unmatched: 7. This CDR3 is 15 amino acids long. Germline lookup yields CDR1 MNHEY and CDR2 SMNVEV (reference sequence). The CDR3 DNA is TGTGCCAGCAGTTTGGTCCGGGACAGAGCCTACGAGCAGTACTTC. It specifies CASSLVRDRAYEQYF.

The chain recombines TRBV25-1 with TRBJ1-4; D might be TRBD1 (5 bases). This CDR3 is built from 15 residues. The germline V gene encodes CDR1 MGHDK and CDR2 SYGVNS. Trimming took 3 bases from V and 6 from J, leaving 14 bases between them. The CDR3 is CASSDPRDIHEKLFF. The CDR3 region has the DNA TGTGCCAGCAGTGATCCCAGGGATATACATGAAAAACTGTTTTTT.

The rearrangement joins TRBV28 to TRBJ2-1; D remains ambiguous. This CDR3 contains 15 residues. Germline CDR1 and CDR2: MDHEN and SYDVKM. V was cut by 5 bases and J by 4 bases, with 15 bases left in between. CDR3 coding DNA: TGTGCCAGCAGTGGTCCCGAGCTGAGTTACAATGAGCAGTTCTTC. This encodes CASSGPELSYNEQFF.

This chain uses TRBV11-3 with TRBJ1-1, with TRBD1 matching 10 bases. The CDR3 has 20 residues. Germline trimming cut 1 base from V and 0 bases from J; bases unmatched to any gene: 14. The germline V gene has CDR1 SGHNT and CDR2 YENEEA. In nucleotides, the CDR3 is TGTGCCAGCAGCTTAGCGGATGGGGAGGACAGGGGGAGTTTGAACACTGAAGCTTTCTTT. Its protein product is CASSLADGEDRGSLNTEAFF.

This clone ranks as medium-sized. The chain joins TRBV7-8 to TRBJ2-3, with 12 bases matching TRBD2. Germline V gives CDR1 SGHVS, CDR2 FQNEAQ. After removal of 4 bases from V and 2 bases from J, the junction contained 1 base not matched to a gene. This CDR3 spans 15 amino acids. The CDR3 coding sequence is TGTGCCAGCAGCTGGACTAGCGGGGTCACAGATACGCAGTATTTT. Translating gives CASSWTSGVTDTQYF.

A single count supports this clone. The genes are TRBV27 and TRBJ1-1, with TRBD1 matching over 7 bases. CDR1 and CDR2 (germline): MNHEY, SMNVEV (reference sequence). CDR3 length equals 14 residues. The V gene end was trimmed by 5 bases and the J gene end by 2 bases; junction bases not matched to a gene: 5. CDR3 bases: TGTGCCAGCAGTCCCTGGGACAGAAACACTGAAGCTTTCTTT. This codes for CASSPWDRNTEAFF.

The chain uses TRBV6-4 and TRBJ1-6; TRBD1 aligns across 11 bases. The CDR3 runs 13 residues. The J segment lost 9 bases and the V segment lost 8 bases, leaving 3 bases of the junction unmatched. CDR1 is MRHNA, CDR2 SNTAGT, per germline. The CDR3 loop is CASADRGPSPLHF. CDR3 DNA: TGTGCCAGCGCGGACAGGGGGCCTTCACCCCTCCACTTT.

This chain links TRBV7-2 with TRBJ1-4; D not certain. There are 14 residues in the CDR3. Between the trimmed V and J ends, which lost 6 bases and 7 bases, there was a span of 15 bases. Germline values: CDR1 SGHTA, CDR2 FQGNSA. This CDR3 is CASSPGLEGEKLFF. As DNA, the CDR3 is TGTGCCAGCAGTCCAGGACTCGAAGGTGAAAAACTGTTTTTT.

V gene TRBV5-6 combines with J gene TRBJ2-7, with 9 positions matching TRBD2. Per germline, CDR1 SGHDT and CDR2 YYEEEE. The CDR3 sequence is 15 residues long. Trimming removed 5 bases from V and 4 bases from J; junction bases left unmatched: 10. CDR3 nucleotides: TGTGCCAGCAGTTTTCGCGGGACTAGCTCTTACGAGCAGTACTTC. It specifies CASSFRGTSSYEQYF. The full variable domain, completed using reference TRBV5-6 and TRBJ2-7, is DAGVTQSPTHLIKTRGQQVTLRCSPKSGHDTVSWYQQALGQGPQFIFQYYEEEERQRGNFPDRFSGHQFPNYSSELNVNALLLGDSALYLCASSFRGTSSYEQYFGPGTRLTVT.

V usage is TRBV5-1 and J usage is TRBJ2-5; 7 bases line up with TRBD2. The J segment lost 2 bases and the V segment lost 0 bases, leaving 4 bases of the junction unmatched. This CDR3 is built from 15 residues. Germline CDR1 SGHRS, CDR2 YFSETQ. This CDR3 reads CASSLVFSGQETQYF. The CDR3 DNA sequence: TGCGCCAGCAGCTTGGTGTTTAGCGGGCAAGAGACCCAGTACTTC. Variable domain in full (rest from reference TRBV5-1 and TRBJ2-5): KAGVTQTPRYLIKTRGQQVTLSCSPISGHRSVSWYQQTPGQGLQFLFEYFSETQRNKGNFPGRFSGRQFSNSRSEMNVSTLELGDSALYLCASSLVFSGQETQYFGPGTRLLVL.

The chain carries TRBV6-5 and TRBJ2-2, with D tentatively TRBD1 (6 bases). V lost 4 bases, J lost 3 bases, and 9 bases lay in between. Germline V lookup: CDR1 MNHEY, CDR2 SVGAGI. This CDR3 contains 14 residues. The CDR3 DNA is TGTGCCAGCAGTTGGCAGGGGTACACCGGGGAGCTGTTTTTT. Its translation: CASSWQGYTGELFF.

The chain carries TRBV19 and TRBJ2-7, with 11 bases fitting TRBD1. The length of the CDR3 is 15 residues. Germline CDR1 LNHDA, CDR2 SQIVND (reference sequence). V dropped 6 bases and J dropped 3; count of bases not matched to a gene: 7. The CDR3 DNA follows: TGTGCCAGTAGCTGGGGGACAGGGGGTGACTACGAGCAGTACTTC. This gives the protein CASSWGTGGDYEQYF.

The chain couples TRBV3-1 (or the pseudogene TRBV3-2) to TRBJ2-5; no reliable D call. The CDR3 spans 11 residues. The V gene lost 6 bases and the J gene lost 3 bases, with 5 bases spanning the gap. Germline V lookup: CDR1 LGHDT, CDR2 YNNKEL (reference sequence). DNA of the CDR3: TGTGCCAGCAGTACTAAAGAGACCCAGTACTTC. Protein product: CASSTKETQYF.

The genes are TRBV19 and TRBJ1-6; D unclear. Germline CDR1 and CDR2: LNHDA and SQIVND (reference sequence). This CDR3 is 14 amino acids long. V lost 5 bases and J 6 bases, leaving 11 bases between the germline ends. CDR3: CASSLRGRNSPLHF. As DNA, the CDR3 is TGTGCCAGTAGTCTTCGTGGGCGTAATTCACCCCTCCACTTT.

The chain carries TRBV7-2 and TRBJ1-4; D may be TRBD1 (6 bases). The CDR3 totals 14 residues. V lost 5 bases, J lost 3 bases, and 10 bases lay in between. Per germline, CDR1 SGHTA and CDR2 FQGNSA. For the CDR3, the DNA is TGTGCCAGCAGCATGGGGACATCTAATGAAAAACTGTTTTTT. Translated, it gives CASSMGTSNEKLFF.

This clone was seen repeatedly, ten times or more. The chain uses TRBV30 and TRBJ1-5, with 7 nucleotides matching TRBD1. This CDR3 has 16 amino acids. V was clipped by 1 base and J by 2 bases; unmatched bases: 8. Germline V gene data show CDR1 as GTSNPN and CDR2 as SVGIG (reference sequence). This chain's CDR3 is CAWSGRDSYGNQPQHF. CDR3 DNA sequence: TGTGCCTGGAGTGGCCGGGACAGCTATGGCAATCAGCCCCAGCATTTT.

The chain employs TRBV18 and TRBJ2-7; TRBD2 matches 8 bases. Unmatched junction bases numbered 9, after V lost 3 bases and J lost 5 bases. CDR1 is KGHSH, CDR2 LQKENI, per germline. CDR3 length: 15 residues. CDR3 in amino acids: CASSPPGAGDDEQYF. The CDR3 DNA reads TGTGCCAGCTCACCGCCTGGAGCGGGAGACGACGAGCAGTACTTC.